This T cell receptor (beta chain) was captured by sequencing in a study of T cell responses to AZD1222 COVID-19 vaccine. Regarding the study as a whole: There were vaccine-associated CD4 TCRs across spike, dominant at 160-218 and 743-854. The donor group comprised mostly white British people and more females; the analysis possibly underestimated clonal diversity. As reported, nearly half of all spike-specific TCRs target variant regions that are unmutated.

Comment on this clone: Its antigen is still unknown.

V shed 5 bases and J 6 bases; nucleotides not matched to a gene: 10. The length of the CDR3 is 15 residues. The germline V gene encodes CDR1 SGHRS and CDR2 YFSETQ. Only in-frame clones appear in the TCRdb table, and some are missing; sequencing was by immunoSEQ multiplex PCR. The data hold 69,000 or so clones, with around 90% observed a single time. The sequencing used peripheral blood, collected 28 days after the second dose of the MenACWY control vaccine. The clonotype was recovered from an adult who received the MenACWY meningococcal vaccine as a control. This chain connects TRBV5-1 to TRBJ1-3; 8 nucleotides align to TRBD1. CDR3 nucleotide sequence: TGCGCCAGCAGTTCGGGGCAGGGGGCAGAAAACACCATATATTTT. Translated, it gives CASSSGQGAENTIYF.